This TCR beta chain was retrieved from a study of identical twins (dated by TCRdb to the mid-2010s). At the level of the whole study: To test whether fetal clonotypes persist, the study used deep sequencing on TCR alpha and beta repertoires from monozygotic twins, unrelated adults of various ages, and cord blood. To rule out contamination, the twin experiments were replicated at different times with different library preparation protocols. Study-wide findings and limitations: Abundant cord blood beta clonotypes carried fewer insertions; young adult naive repertoires showed a weaker similar trend, while memory repertoires showed none. Conclusions relied on cross-sectional statistical analysis, since the same donors could not be followed over many years. Compared with coincidental sharing between unrelated individuals, an excess of low generation-probability sequences was observed among out-of-frame TCR alpha sequences shared between twins. The excess sharing between twins in beta out-of-frame sequences was weaker because fewer shared sequences reduced the signal-to-noise ratio. In monozygotic twins, out-of-frame TCR alpha sharing was systematically underestimated by recombination models, although the models agreed with sharing between unrelated individuals. Invariant T cells such as MAIT and iNKT could partly confound zero-insertion analyses, though diverse VJ usage argued against this for most clonotypes.

Every donor was a healthy Caucasian. Three unrelated non-twin adults were also sequenced: a male aged 18 to 30, a male aged 50 to 59 and a female aged 50 to 59. Miltenyi CD45RO+ enrichment and human naive T-cell isolation kits were used to isolate memory (CD45RO+) and naive T cells from PBMC. This clonotype was detected only a few times. The antigen this receptor binds is unknown. No base quality values were provided; no much bigger clone lies one nucleotide off. Receptor amplification or capture employed 5' RACE. The data were produced on an Illumina HiSeq 2000. Template switching added a universal primer binding site, and the final cDNA carried a unique molecular identifier that allowed TCR cDNA molecules to be counted accurately. Specific primers in the conserved constant-segment region were used to synthesize first-strand cDNA for the TCR alpha and beta chains. To control for contamination, every cDNA library carried two barcodes: a SMART-Mk sample barcode plus Illumina barcodes. TruSeq adapter sequences along with Illumina sample barcodes were introduced in two successive PCR steps. The TCR alpha and beta cDNA libraries were sequenced on the Illumina HiSeq platform using custom primers. Per the authors' processing: Raw reads were processed with MiGEC to extract unique molecular identifiers, and MiXCR was used to determine CDR3 positions. For each individual, recombination models were inferred using an EM algorithm with the repgenHMM and IGoR tools. Shared clonotype analysis was performed with the tcR package in R, normalizing sharing by the product of cloneset sizes. Out-of-frame nonproductive sequences were analyzed to study raw recombination free of thymic and clonal selection effects. TCRdb redid the processing of the public reads, applying fastp at Q25 and MiXCR, and retained in-frame beta chains. For every CDR3 protein sequence, its rows merge into one entry that carries the most common genes and DNA. The V and J calls and clone size are TCRdb's, not the authors'. The table for this sample lists under 400,000 distinct CDR3 sequences; approximately 10% of them were counted only once. The top ten clones comprise 8% to 10% of the sample.

For this chain, trimming is 3 bases at the V end and 3 bases at the J end, and the number of junction bases without a gene match is 9. The CDR3 has 16 amino acids, counting the end cysteine and phenylalanine. Just the 48-base CDR3 DNA is kept, in frame starting at base 1. CDR1 and CDR2 are drawn from the germline V gene (reference sequence): LNHDA, SQIVND. This TCR was recovered from a woman between 45 and 65 years old in good health. The chain is made from TRBV19 and TRBJ2-3, and 7 junctional nucleotides match TRBD2. The sequencing sample was made of naive T cells sorted from blood. The cell subset or site label, as the study defines it: cells isolated with a human naive T-cell isolation kit. The CDR3 here reads CASSILSGGSTDTQYF. The DNA reads as follows: TGTGCCAGTAGTATTCTGTCGGGAGGTTCTACAGATACGCAGTATTTT.